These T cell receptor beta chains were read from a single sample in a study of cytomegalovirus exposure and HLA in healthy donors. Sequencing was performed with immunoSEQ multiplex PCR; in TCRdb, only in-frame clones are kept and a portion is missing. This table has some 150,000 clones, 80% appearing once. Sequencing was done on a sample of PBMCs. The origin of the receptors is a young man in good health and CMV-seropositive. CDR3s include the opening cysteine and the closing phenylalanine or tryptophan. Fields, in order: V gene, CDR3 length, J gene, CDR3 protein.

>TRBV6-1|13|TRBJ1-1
CASSANSDTEAFF
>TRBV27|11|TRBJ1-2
CATGTGYGYTF
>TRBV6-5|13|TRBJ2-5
CASSLTFQETQYF
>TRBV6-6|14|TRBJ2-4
CASSYILAKNIQYF
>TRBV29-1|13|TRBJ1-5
CSAAGTVNQPQHF
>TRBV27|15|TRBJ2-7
CASSRGTDIAYEQYF
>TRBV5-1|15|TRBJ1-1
CASSVTGTVGNEAFF
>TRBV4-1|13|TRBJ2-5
CASSIQGSETQYF
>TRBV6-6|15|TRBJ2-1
CASSYVARGSNEQFF
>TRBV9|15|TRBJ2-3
CASSVQGASTDTQYF
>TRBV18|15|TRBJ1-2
CASSRTTGSNYGYTF
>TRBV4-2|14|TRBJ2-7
CASSRTSGVFEQYF
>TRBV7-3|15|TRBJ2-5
CASSLASGGWETQYF
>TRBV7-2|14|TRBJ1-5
CASSWGQVNQPQHF
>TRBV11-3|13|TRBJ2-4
CASSLGEGYIQYF
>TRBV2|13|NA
CASRWDRSHEQYF
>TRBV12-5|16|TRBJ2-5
CASGPRAGVAPVSQYF
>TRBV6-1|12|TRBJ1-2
CASSAEAVGYTF
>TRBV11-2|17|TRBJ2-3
CASSLILGGSGTDTQYF
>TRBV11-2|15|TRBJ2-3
CASSATGNSFNTQYF
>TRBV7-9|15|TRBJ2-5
CASSLAAQPQETQYF
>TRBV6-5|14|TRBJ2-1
CASSYFATANEQFF
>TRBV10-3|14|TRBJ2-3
CAIREAGDTDTQYF
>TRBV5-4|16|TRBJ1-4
CASSLAGGQTNEKLFF
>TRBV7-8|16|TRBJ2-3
CASSFLAGEAIDTQYF
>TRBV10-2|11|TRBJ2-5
CASTQGETQYF
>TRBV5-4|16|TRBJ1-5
CASSLGGQGGNQPQHF
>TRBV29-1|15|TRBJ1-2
CSETGTGMMDYGYTF
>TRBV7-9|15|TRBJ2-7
CASGSRDRDPYEQYF
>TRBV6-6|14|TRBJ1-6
CASSAGTENSPLHF
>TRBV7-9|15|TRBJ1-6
CASSLEDTSNSPLHF
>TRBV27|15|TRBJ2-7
CASRRADRALYEQYF
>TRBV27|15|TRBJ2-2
CASRRQITGTGELFF
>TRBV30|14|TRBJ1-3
CAWSKTASGNTIYF
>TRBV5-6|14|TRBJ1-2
CASSPGQGNHGYTF
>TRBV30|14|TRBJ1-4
CAWSVFGTGVKLFF
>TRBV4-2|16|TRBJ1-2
CASSHILTGVNYGYTF
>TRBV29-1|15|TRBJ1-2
CSVEGDWGPNYGYTF
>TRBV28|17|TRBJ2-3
CASSFLREGQSTDTQYF
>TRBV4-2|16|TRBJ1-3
CASSHGTGASGNTIYF
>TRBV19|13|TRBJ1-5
CASTDGGAQPQHF
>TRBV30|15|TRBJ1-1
CAWSKGRGGNTEAFF
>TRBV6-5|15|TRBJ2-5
CASSYDYDGGETQYF
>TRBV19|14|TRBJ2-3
CASRVASSTDTQYF
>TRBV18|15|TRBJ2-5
CASSPSQATGETQYF
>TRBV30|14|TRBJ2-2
CAWTSGGNTGELFF
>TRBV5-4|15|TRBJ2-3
CASSSATGVEDTQYF
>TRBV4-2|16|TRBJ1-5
CASSQRTGESNQPQHF
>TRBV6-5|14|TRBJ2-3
CASSFSVSTDTQYF
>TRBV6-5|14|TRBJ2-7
CASSYVTGAGEQYF
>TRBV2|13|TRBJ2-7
CATIMGQSYEQYF
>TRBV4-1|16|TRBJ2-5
CASSQEGGQFLETQYF